These 8 T cell receptor beta chains were sequenced from one sample in a study of blood T cell repertoires in COVID-19. Libraries were prepared by immunoSEQ multiplex PCR; TCRdb keeps only in-frame clonotypes and omits some of them. The sample consists of 140,000 or so clones, approximately 85% of them appearing once. Material: peripheral blood. The receptors stem from a man between 45 and 60 years old with acute or convalescent COVID-19.

The rearrangement links TRBV7-3 to TRBJ1-6; 9 positions match TRBD1. The V gene's germline CDR1 is SGHTA and CDR2 FQGTGA. V dropped 2 bases and J dropped 5; count of bases not matched to a gene: 4. This CDR3 is built from 16 residues. CDR3 in DNA: TGTGCCAGCAGCTTACTAGGGACAGGGAATAATTCACCCCTCCACTTT. This sequence encodes CASSLLGTGNNSPLHF.

The genes are TRBV27 and TRBJ1-5; 7 bases agree with TRBD1. CDR1 MNHEY and CDR2 SMNVEV come from the germline V gene (reference sequence). Losses at the gene ends were 5 bases for V and 4 bases for J; bases not matched to a gene: 5. There are 14 residues in the CDR3. The CDR3 DNA sequence: TGTGCCAGCAGTCCTGACAGGGTTAATCAGCCCCAGCATTTT. The encoded protein is CASSPDRVNQPQHF.

The chain joins TRBV5-6 to TRBJ2-5; maybe TRBD2 (6 bases). V shed 4 bases and J shed 13 bases, with 23 bases lying between them. The CDR3 sequence is 14 residues long. Germline CDR1 and CDR2: SGHDT and YYEEEE. The DNA of the CDR3 is TGTGCCAGCAGCGCGCGTCCGGGGGAGGACAAGTTGTACTTC. Its protein is CASSARPGEDKLYF.

The V gene is TRBV6-5, the J gene TRBJ1-1; D perhaps matches TRBD1 (5 bases). Trimming pared 2 bases from V and 1 base from J, leaving 5 bases between. The germline V gene has CDR1 MNHEY and CDR2 SVGAGI. The CDR3 has 13 residues. In DNA form, the CDR3 reads TGTGCCAGCAGTTACGGACAGAACACTGAAGCTTTCTTT. Its protein product is CASSYGQNTEAFF.

V usage is TRBV19 and J usage is TRBJ2-1, with 10 bases matching TRBD2. From germline, CDR1 is LNHDA and CDR2 SQIVND (reference sequence). The CDR3 runs to 15 residues. V gave up 2 bases and J gave up 8 bases; unmatched junction bases: 6. The CDR3 DNA reads as TGTGCCAGTAGTATAAGCGGGAGGGTCGGCGATGAGCAGTTCTTC. This gives the protein CASSISGRVGDEQFF.

The V and J genes are TRBV5-5 and TRBJ2-7; TRBD2 matches at 11 bases. The CDR3 runs 17 residues. Germline V CDR1 and CDR2: SGHKS, YYEKEE (reference sequence). The ends lost 2 bases at V and 0 bases at J; junction bases unmatched: 7. CDR3 protein: CASSFTTSGDYSYEQYF. CDR3 bases: TGTGCCAGCAGCTTTACGACTAGCGGGGACTACTCCTACGAGCAGTACTTC.

This chain connects TRBV6-6 to TRBJ2-7, with 8 bases identical to TRBD1. The trim removed 7 bases at V and 8 bases at J, leaving 7 bases unmatched. The length of the CDR3 is 12 residues. Germline V gene data show CDR1 as MNHNY and CDR2 as SVGAGI (reference sequence). The CDR3 loop reads CASTTTGVKQYF. The CDR3 DNA is TGTGCCAGCACCACGACAGGGGTTAAGCAGTACTTC.

The chain couples TRBV10-2 to TRBJ1-1; TRBD1 might be the D (5 bases). The CDR3 totals 13 residues. Trimming stripped 3 bases from V and 1 base from J, with 6 bases between. From germline, CDR1 is WSHSY and CDR2 SAAADI. DNA of the CDR3: TGCGCCAGCAGTGACCAGGGGAACACTGAAGCTTTCTTT. Translated: CASSDQGNTEAFF.